These 20 T cell receptor beta chains share one sample of origin, sequenced in a study of blood T cell repertoires in COVID-19. The protocol was immunoSEQ multiplex PCR, while the TCRdb copy is restricted to in-frame clones and leaves out a portion. The sample has 55,000 or so clones, approximately 90% seen once. Sequenced sample: peripheral blood. The origin of the receptors is a woman aged 55 to 70 with COVID-19, enrolled during active disease.

The gene calls are TRBV5-6 and TRBJ1-1; 9 nucleotides agree with TRBD1. Germline V gene lookup returns CDR1 SGHDT and CDR2 YYEEEE. The ends lost 4 bases at V and 7 bases at J; junction bases unmatched: 11. CDR3 length: 15 amino acids. The CDR3 reads CASSRDRGQGSEAFF. As DNA, the CDR3 is TGTGCCAGCAGCCGAGATCGAGGACAGGGGAGTGAAGCTTTCTTT.

V is TRBV19 and J is TRBJ2-4; possibly TRBD2 for D (6 bases). CDR3 length: 14 residues. The germline gives CDR1 LNHDA, CDR2 SQIVND (reference sequence). Trimming removed 6 bases from V and 0 bases from J, with 9 bases in between. Written as DNA, the CDR3 is TGTGCCAGTAGGCGGGAAGGAGCCAAAAACATTCAGTACTTC. Encoded protein: CASRREGAKNIQYF. Complete variable domain (other parts from reference TRBV19 and TRBJ2-4): DGGITQSPKYLFRKEGQNVTLSCEQNLNHDAMYWYRQDPGQGLRLIYYSQIVNDFQKGDIAEGYSVSREKKESFPLTVTSAQKNPTAFYLCASRREGAKNIQYFGAGTRLSVL.

The chain combines TRBV5-1 with TRBJ2-3; D may be TRBD2 (6 bases). The germline CDR1 and CDR2 sequences are SGHRS and YFSETQ. The CDR3 extends over 16 amino acids. Trimming left V 0 bases short and J 2 bases short, with 13 bases between. The CDR3 loop is CASSLEVSGPTDTQYF. In DNA form, the CDR3 reads TGCGCCAGCAGCTTGGAAGTTAGCGGCCCCACAGATACGCAGTATTTT.

This rearrangement joins TRBV21-1 to TRBJ2-1; the table's D call TRBD1 went unverified against the DNA. TRBV21-1 is recorded as a pseudogene. CDR3 length: 15 amino acids. The CDR3 nucleotides read TGTGCCAGCAGCACGTCGGGACAGCCCTACAATGAGCAGTTCTTC. It translates to CASSTSGQPYNEQFF.

The gene calls are TRBV29-1 and TRBJ2-1, with 9 bases fitting TRBD2. Germline V gene sequence: CDR1 SQVTM, CDR2 ANQGSEA. Losses at the gene ends were 7 bases for V and 7 bases for J; bases not matched to a gene: 8. The CDR3 consists of 13 residues. This CDR3 is CSGVSGRRNEQFF. CDR3 DNA sequence: TGCAGCGGGGTGAGCGGGAGGCGGAATGAGCAGTTCTTC.

The chain links TRBV12-3 or TRBV12-4 to TRBJ1-2; D unclear. V shed 6 bases and J shed 2 bases, with 7 bases lying between them. CDR3 length equals 12 residues. CDR3: CASSPRNYGYTF. CDR3 bases: TGTGCCAGCAGCCCCAGGAACTATGGCTACACCTTC.

The V gene is TRBV7-7, the J gene TRBJ2-2; TRBD1 matches 12 bases. Germline-derived CDR1 and CDR2 are SSHAT and FNYEAQ (reference sequence). The CDR3 has 17 amino acids. This CDR3 is CGTSPGQGALHTGELFF. Written as DNA, the CDR3 is TGTGGCACGTCCCCGGGACAGGGGGCTCTACACACCGGGGAGCTGTTTTTT.

V and J are TRBV27 and TRBJ2-7; 9 nucleotides match TRBD1. CDR1 MNHEY and CDR2 SMNVEV come from the germline V gene (reference sequence). With V trimmed by 5 bases and J by 3 bases, 5 bases remained unmatched. The CDR3 has 14 amino acids. CDR3 DNA: TGTGCCAGCAGTCTATGGGACAGGGACTACGAGCAGTACTTC. Translation gives CASSLWDRDYEQYF.

The CDR3 reads CASSVSGAQETQYF. Written as DNA, the CDR3 is TGTGCCAGCAGCGTTTCAGGGGCCCAAGAGACCCAGTACTTC. V is TRBV9 and J is TRBJ2-5; tentatively, D is TRBD1 (6 bases). Germline V gene sequence: CDR1 SGDLS, CDR2 YYNGEE. This CDR3 region has 14 residues. V was trimmed by 2 bases and J by 1 base, leaving 9 bases between them.

This rearrangement joins TRBV28 to TRBJ2-1; TRBD2 agrees at 9 bases. From germline, CDR1 is MDHEN and CDR2 SYDVKM. The CDR3 is 16 residues long. V lost 5 bases and J lost 7; bases outside the gene matches: 12. The CDR3 is CASSAAGGPPKNEQFF. Written as DNA, the CDR3 is TGTGCCAGCAGTGCAGCGGGAGGCCCGCCTAAAAATGAGCAGTTCTTC.

The rearrangement joins TRBV2 to TRBJ1-5; TRBD1 matches 7 bases. There are 14 residues in the CDR3. Germline-derived CDR1 and CDR2 are SNHLY and FYNNEI. V trimming: 9 bases; J trimming: 2 bases; junction bases outside the gene matches: 7. CDR3 region: CASGRGQGNQPQHF. CDR3 coding DNA: TGTGCCAGTGGGCGAGGACAGGGCAATCAGCCCCAGCATTTT.

V usage is TRBV6-1 and J usage is TRBJ2-3; 11 bases align to TRBD2. Losses at the gene ends were 1 base for V and 10 bases for J; bases not matched to a gene: 10. CDR3 length equals 16 residues. CDR1 and CDR2 from the germline V gene are MNHNS and SASEGT. The CDR3 nucleotides read TGTGCCAGCAGTGAAGGCTGGGCTAGCGGGAGGAATCCGCAGTATTTT. It codes for CASSEGWASGRNPQYF.

The rearrangement links TRBV28 to TRBJ2-7, with 7 positions matching TRBD2. CDR1 and CDR2 from the germline V gene are MDHEN and SYDVKM. The CDR3 loop spans 15 amino acids. V gave up 2 bases and J gave up 2 bases; unmatched junction bases: 6. The chain's CDR3 is CASSLGATSAYEQYF. In DNA, the CDR3 is TGTGCCAGCAGTTTAGGGGCCACTAGCGCCTACGAGCAGTACTTC.

The CDR3 bases are TGCGCCAGCAGCTCCCGCCGGGAGCAGTTCTTC. Protein sequence: CASSSRREQFF. The genes are TRBV5-1 and TRBJ2-1; D remains ambiguous. The CDR3 consists of 11 residues. Deletions cut 3 bases from V and 10 bases from J, with 8 bases between. CDR1 is SGHRS, CDR2 YFSETQ, per germline.

The V call is TRBV2, the J call TRBJ1-5, with a possible D match to TRBD1 (6 bases). Trimming removed 2 bases from V and 6 bases from J, with 17 bases in between. CDR1 and CDR2 from the germline V gene are SNHLY and FYNNEI. The CDR3 has 16 amino acids. CDR3 protein: CASSETSGGRGQPQHF. Written as DNA, the CDR3 is TGTGCCAGCAGTGAAACTTCGGGGGGCCGAGGTCAGCCCCAGCATTTT.

The rearrangement links TRBV6-5 to TRBJ2-1; 7 nucleotides align to TRBD2. The CDR3 runs 14 residues. Germline values: CDR1 MNHEY, CDR2 SVGAGI. The trim removed 6 bases at V and 7 bases at J, leaving 9 bases unmatched. The CDR3 nucleotides read TGTGCCAGCAGCAAGTTGGGCGGGAGAAATGAGCAGTTCTTC. Residues: CASSKLGGRNEQFF.

The chain carries TRBV11-1 and TRBJ1-5; TRBD1 matches 7 bases. The length of the CDR3 is 13 residues. V was clipped by 8 bases and J by 5 bases; unmatched bases: 6. Germline V gene data show CDR1 as SGHAT and CDR2 as FQDESV (reference sequence). The CDR3 DNA sequence: TGTGCCAGCGGAAGGGGGCTCGATCAGCCCCAGCATTTT. Translation: CASGRGLDQPQHF.

V usage is TRBV7-8 and J usage is TRBJ1-2, with D tentatively TRBD1 (5 bases). The germline V gene has CDR1 SGHVS and CDR2 FQNEAQ. The CDR3 consists of 14 residues. V was clipped by 5 bases and J by 0 bases, with 10 bases between them. The CDR3 region is CASSVQGPNYGYTF. CDR3 sequence (DNA): TGTGCCAGCAGCGTCCAGGGCCCTAACTATGGCTACACCTTC.

The gene calls are TRBV11-2 and TRBJ2-4, with 11 bases that match TRBD1. Germline lookup yields CDR1 SGHAT and CDR2 FQNNGV. The V segment lost 7 bases and the J segment 5 bases; nucleotides outside the gene matches: 4. CDR3 length: 14 residues. The CDR3 DNA sequence: TGTGCCAGCACCACGGACAGGGGGCAAAACATTCAGTACTTC. Amino acids: CASTTDRGQNIQYF.

This clone has more than one count but fewer than ten. The chain is built from TRBV4-1 and TRBJ1-2; D is possibly TRBD1 (5 bases). In germline, CDR1 is MGHRA, CDR2 YSYEKL. V was clipped by 3 bases and J by 7 bases, with 15 bases between them. This CDR3 comprises 14 residues. The DNA for the CDR3 is TGCGCCAGCAGCCACCAGGGTAAGGGCCCTGGCTACACCTTC. Translation: CASSHQGKGPGYTF.